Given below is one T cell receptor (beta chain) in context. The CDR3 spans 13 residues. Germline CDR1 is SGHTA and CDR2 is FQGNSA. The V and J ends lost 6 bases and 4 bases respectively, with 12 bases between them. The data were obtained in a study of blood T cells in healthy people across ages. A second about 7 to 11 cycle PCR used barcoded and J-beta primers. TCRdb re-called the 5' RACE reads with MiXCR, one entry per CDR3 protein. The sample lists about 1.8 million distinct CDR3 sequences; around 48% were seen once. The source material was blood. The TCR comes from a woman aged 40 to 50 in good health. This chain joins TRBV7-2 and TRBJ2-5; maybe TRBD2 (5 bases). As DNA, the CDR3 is TGTGCCAGCAGTCGAGGGTTCTCAGAGACCCAGTACTTC. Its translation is CASSRGFSETQYF.